A selection of T cell receptor beta chains follows, all from one sample in a study of T-cell reconstitution after alpha-beta-depleted transplantation in children. Each CDR3 protein is one row after TCRdb ran MiXCR on the PCR reads. The sample lists around 380,000 distinct CDR3 sequences, around 9.9% seen once, with roughly 6% in the top ten. The specimen was PBMCs from the stem cell graft donor, collected from the stem cell graft. The receptors here all came from a human donor who donated a stem cell graft to a child with acute myeloid leukemia. The CDR3 runs from the conserved cysteine through the conserved F or W. D genes are given only for firm matches. Some rows mark clone size as missing; the rest say once, few, many or name a class of expanded clone.

j_gene | abundance | v_gene | d_gene | CDR3aa | CDR3nt
TRBJ2-2 | few | TRBV29-1 | - | CSVAGGRGRLNTGELFF | TGCAGCGTTGCGGGCGGACGAGGGAGATTGAACACCGGGGAGCTGTTTTTT
TRBJ2-3 | - | TRBV4-3 | TRBD2 | CASSQGSRRLAGTDTQYF | TGCGCCAGCAGCCAAGGGTCACGTCGGCTAGCGGGAACAGATACGCAGTATTTT
TRBJ1-5 | many | TRBV2 | - | CASSAGAASNQPQHF | TGTGCCAGCAGTGCTGGGGCGGCTAGCAATCAGCCCCAGCATTTT
TRBJ2-3 | few | TRBV12-3/TRBV12-4 | TRBD1 | CASSTGQGGGRDTQYF | TGTGCCAGCAGTACCGGACAGGGGGGTGGGCGAGATACGCAGTATTTT
TRBJ2-1 | - | TRBV6-1 | TRBD1 | CASTRTGGSHNEQFF | TGTGCCAGCACTCGGACAGGGGGTTCCCACAATGAGCAGTTCTTC
TRBJ2-1 | few | TRBV18 | TRBD1 | CASSRDREGYNEQFF | TGTGCCAGCTCACGGGACAGGGAAGGGTACAATGAGCAGTTCTTC
TRBJ2-1 | - | TRBV11-2 | - | CASGQPSSHNEQFF | TGTGCCAGTGGACAGCCCAGCTCCCACAATGAGCAGTTCTTC
TRBJ2-1 | - | TRBV29-1 | TRBD2 | CSAQTGTSGRVTEQFF | TGCAGCGCCCAGACAGGGACTAGCGGGAGGGTCACTGAGCAGTTCTTC
TRBJ2-6 | few | TRBV7-2 | - | CASSPAVSPAGANVLTF | TGTGCCAGCAGCCCGGCCGTCTCCCCCGCCGGGGCCAACGTCCTGACTTTC
TRBJ1-5 | many | TRBV5-1 | - | CASSLGLSGANQPQHF | TGCGCCAGCAGCTTGGGGCTTTCAGGGGCCAATCAGCCCCAGCATTTT
TRBJ2-1 | few | TRBV20-1 | - | CSASVNPGYNEQFF | TGCAGTGCTAGTGTCAACCCGGGGTACAATGAGCAGTTCTTC
TRBJ1-1 | few | TRBV29-1 | - | CSVAGQTNTEAFF | TGCAGCGTCGCCGGGCAGACGAACACTGAAGCTTTCTTT
TRBJ1-1 | - | TRBV30 | - | CAWSVPNTEAFF | TGTGCCTGGAGTGTACCGAACACTGAAGCTTTCTTT
TRBJ2-1 | many | TRBV7-3 | TRBD1 | CASSLGQGVNEQFF | TGTGCCAGCAGCTTGGGACAGGGAGTCAATGAGCAGTTCTTC
TRBJ1-2 | few | TRBV7-9 | TRBD1 | CASSSAVLGQAYSVGYTF | TGTGCCAGCAGCTCCGCGGTTCTGGGACAGGCCTACTCGGTCGGCTACACCTTC
TRBJ2-7 | - | TRBV30 | - | CAWSVMDGPYEQYF | TGTGCCTGGAGTGTAATGGACGGCCCCTACGAGCAGTACTTC
TRBJ2-3 | few | TRBV7-6 | - | CASSLALAARDTDTQYF | TGTGCCAGCAGCTTAGCGTTGGCGGCCAGAGACACAGATACGCAGTATTTT
TRBJ2-6 | - | TRBV9 | TRBD2 | CASSVGTSGGATGANVLTF | TGTGCCAGCAGCGTAGGGACTAGCGGGGGGGCAACTGGGGCCAACGTCCTGACTTTC
TRBJ1-5 | - | TRBV11-1 | TRBD1 | CASSLGSLQGAGNQPQHF | TGTGCCAGCAGCTTAGGGTCCCTACAGGGGGCTGGCAATCAGCCCCAGCATTTT
TRBJ2-3 | - | TRBV7-2 | TRBD2 | CASSLMPRLAGGDTQYF | TGTGCCAGCAGCTTAATGCCGCGGCTAGCGGGGGGGGATACGCAGTATTTT
TRBJ1-1 | - | TRBV9 | - | CASSVASADTEAFF | TGTGCCAGCAGCGTAGCCTCAGCGGACACTGAAGCTTTCTTT
TRBJ2-3 | few | TRBV7-2 | - | CASSLAAARGTDTQYF | TGTGCCAGCAGCTTAGCGGCAGCGAGGGGCACAGATACGCAGTATTTT
TRBJ2-1 | - | TRBV6-2/TRBV6-3 | TRBD2 | CASRGLAGGDEQFF | TGTGCCAGCAGAGGACTAGCGGGAGGCGATGAGCAGTTCTTC
TRBJ1-1 | - | TRBV11-2 | - | CASSNLLQGVNTEAFF | TGTGCCAGCAGCAACCTACTACAGGGAGTGAACACTGAAGCTTTCTTT
TRBJ1-1 | - | TRBV10-3 | TRBD1 | CAISAQGSPNETEAFF | TGTGCCATCAGTGCACAGGGGTCCCCCAACGAGACTGAAGCTTTCTTT
TRBJ1-5 | - | TRBV7-6 | TRBD1 | CASSLTGVGQPQHF | TGTGCCAGCAGCTTAACAGGGGTTGGGCAGCCCCAGCATTTT
TRBJ2-1 | few | TRBV21-1 | - | CASSNLAGGRPYNEQFF | TGTGCCAGCAGCAACCTAGCGGGGGGCAGACCCTACAATGAGCAGTTCTTC
TRBJ2-7 | - | TRBV4-3 | - | CASSQVAEGAYEQYF | TGCGCCAGCAGCCAGGTAGCGGAGGGGGCCTACGAGCAGTACTTC
TRBJ1-1 | few | TRBV5-4 | TRBD1 | CASSPRQGNTEAFF | TGTGCCAGCAGCCCAAGACAGGGGAACACTGAAGCTTTCTTT
TRBJ2-2 | many | TRBV4-3 | - | CASSQIGGPNTGELFF | TGCGCCAGCAGCCAAATTGGAGGACCGAACACCGGGGAGCTGTTTTTT
TRBJ2-7 | few | TRBV28 | TRBD1 | CASSLVGQGTYEQYF | TGTGCCAGCAGTTTAGTCGGACAGGGGACCTACGAGCAGTACTTC
TRBJ2-3 | few | TRBV20-1 | - | CSASARGATDTQYF | TGCAGTGCTAGTGCCAGGGGGGCCACAGATACGCAGTATTTT
TRBJ2-1 | many | TRBV7-3 | - | CASSLIPGNEQFF | TGTGCCAGCAGCTTAATCCCGGGGAATGAGCAGTTCTTC